This T cell receptor beta chain was sequenced for a study of T cells in Graves' hyperthyroidism and ophthalmopathy. Study observations and caveats: Among thyroid clonotypes expanded above 0.001, most also appeared in blood.

If no ophthalmopathy progression occurred within 18 months, Graves' hyperthyroidism was stable. Exclusion of patients followed from uncontrolled infection, other autoimmune disease, pregnancy or lactation. Germline V gene sequence: CDR1 MDHEN, CDR2 SYDVKM. This CDR3 comprises 14 residues. Using RNA transcripts as the source, TCR beta CDR3 regions were amplified. The TCR CDR3 first-round RT-PCR relied on the HTBI primer set. Each CDR3 protein gets one entry after TCRdb re-called the multiplex PCR reads with MiXCR. The sample lists about 95,000 distinct CDR3 sequences; around 40% were seen once. This clonotype was found many times. What it binds is not known. Germline is not matched at one junction end, which may reflect a read error.

The genes are TRBV28 and TRBJ2-7; 10 nucleotides align to TRBD1. The source is a woman in her thirties with Graves' hyperthyroidism. The source material was peripheral blood or thyroid tissue (not recorded which). CDR3 sequence (DNA): TGTGCCACCAGTCCCGGGACAGGGGTCTACGAGCAGTACTTC. Amino acids: CATSPGTGVYEQYF.